This entry features one TCR beta chain sequence. The antigen remains undetermined. The data originate from a study of blood T cells in healthy people across ages. A second 7 to 11 cycle PCR used barcoded and J-beta primers. TCRdb fed the 5' RACE reads into MiXCR, producing one record per CDR3 protein. The sample shows about 780,000 distinct CDR3 sequences, about 45% of them seen only once. General study points: Percentage of naive T cells showed a strong correlation with TCR beta diversity. It was not possible, with unsorted PBMCs, to conclusively compare naive and antigen-experienced cells. In older individuals, TCR beta diversity per million T cells was lower, falling roughly linearly with age.

Trimming removed 6 bases from V and 3 bases from J, with 22 bases in between. CDR3 size: 17 residues. CDR1 is MNHEY, CDR2 SMNVEV, per germline (reference sequence). The sample comprised blood. This TCR came from a man at least 80 years old in good health. This chain links TRBV27 with TRBJ2-3; D possibly corresponds to TRBD1 (6 bases). CDR3: CASSPPGAGTKTDTQYF. The CDR3 DNA sequence: TGTGCCAGCAGCCCTCCAGGGGCAGGGACAAAAACAGATACGCAGTATTTT.